The 15 T cell receptor beta chains listed next were all sequenced from one sample in a study of blood T cell repertoires in COVID-19. TCRdb's table, derived via immunoSEQ multiplex PCR, lists solely in-frame clones and lacks some. The sample has 120,000 or so clones, over 75% seen once. The material sequenced was peripheral blood. Every receptor here comes from a man aged 55-75 years with acute or convalescent COVID-19.

CDR3 sequence reads: CASSLRGSEKLFF. The DNA of the CDR3 is TGTGCCAGCAGTTTGCGAGGGTCCGAAAAACTGTTTTTT. This sequence joins TRBV27 and TRBJ1-4; D remains unclear. This CDR3 has 13 amino acids. Trimming pared 3 bases from V and 8 bases from J, leaving 10 bases between. Germline V gene sequence: CDR1 MNHEY, CDR2 SMNVEV (reference sequence).

J is TRBJ1-5 and V is TRBV28; D is unresolved. V shed 10 bases and J shed 6 bases, with 16 bases lying between them. The CDR3 covers 13 residues. From germline, CDR1 is MDHEN and CDR2 SYDVKM. The CDR3 is CATLLGAGQPQHF. In DNA, the CDR3 is TGTGCCACCCTTCTGGGCGCCGGTCAGCCCCAGCATTTT.

The chain joins TRBV5-1 to TRBJ1-6; a possible D gene is TRBD1 (5 bases). This CDR3 is built from 13 residues. Germline values: CDR1 SGHRS, CDR2 YFSETQ. Between the trimmed V and J ends, which lost 5 bases and 7 bases, there was a span of 10 bases. The CDR3 region is CASRLEGNSPLHF. CDR3 coding DNA: TGCGCCAGCAGACTGGAGGGGAATTCACCCCTCCACTTT.

The chain employs TRBV3-1 (or the pseudogene TRBV3-2) and TRBJ2-7; TRBD2 aligns across 13 bases. The length of the CDR3 is 15 residues. Looked up from germline, CDR1 is LGHDT and CDR2 is YNNKEL (reference sequence). The junction had 4 bases not matched to a gene; V was cut back by 4 bases and J by 4 bases. The CDR3 sequence: CASSPGLAGAYEQYF. The CDR3 DNA follows: TGTGCCAGCAGCCCCGGACTAGCGGGAGCATACGAGCAGTACTTC.

The V and J genes are TRBV4-1 and TRBJ2-2; D is ambiguous. CDR1 MGHRA and CDR2 YSYEKL come from the germline V gene. The length of the CDR3 is 18 residues. The V and J ends lost 2 bases and 1 base respectively, with 17 bases between them. The CDR3 sequence is CASSQKPRGVGNTGELFF. The CDR3 nucleotides are TGCGCCAGCAGCCAAAAACCCCGAGGAGTCGGGAACACCGGGGAGCTGTTTTTT.

The chain is built from TRBV10-2 and TRBJ1-3; TRBD1 agrees at 8 bases. The germline V gene has CDR1 WSHSY and CDR2 SAAADI. The CDR3 is 13 residues long. The V gene end was trimmed by 6 bases and the J gene end by 8 bases; junction bases not matched to a gene: 6. The CDR3 loop reads CASRQGARDTIYF. The CDR3 coding sequence is TGCGCCAGCAGGCAGGGGGCCAGGGACACCATATATTTT.

The rearrangement joins TRBV19 to TRBJ1-2; D perhaps matches TRBD1 (6 bases). CDR1 and CDR2 (germline): LNHDA, SQIVND (reference sequence). CDR3 size: 14 residues. The V gene lost 5 bases and the J gene lost 0 bases, with 10 bases spanning the gap. CDR3 protein: CASSEDSSNYGYTF. For the CDR3, the DNA is TGTGCCAGTAGTGAGGACAGTTCTAACTATGGCTACACCTTC. Supplemented by reference TRBV19 and TRBJ1-2, the full variable domain reads DGGITQSPKYLFRKEGQNVTLSCEQNLNHDAMYWYRQDPGQGLRLIYYSQIVNDFQKGDIAEGYSVSREKKESFPLTVTSAQKNPTAFYLCASSEDSSNYGYTFGSGTRLTVV.

CDR3 loop: CASSFGLARTPDTQYF. The CDR3 bases are TGTGCCAGCAGCTTCGGACTAGCTCGTACGCCAGATACGCAGTATTTT. The V gene is TRBV7-6, the J gene TRBJ2-3; TRBD2 matches 8 bases. The length of the CDR3 is 16 residues. CDR1 is SGHVS and CDR2 is FNYEAQ in the germline V gene. V was pared by 3 bases and J by 4 bases, with 9 bases of the junction left unmatched.

The gene calls are TRBV6-2 or TRBV6-3 and TRBJ1-2; possibly TRBD1 for D (5 bases). V dropped 4 bases and J dropped 6 bases, with 18 bases sitting between them. In germline, CDR1 is MNHEY, CDR2 SVGEGT. CDR3 length: 15 amino acids. The CDR3 region is CASSLLMGPGDGYTF. In DNA, the CDR3 is TGTGCCAGCAGTTTACTCATGGGGCCCGGCGATGGCTACACCTTC.

The rearrangement joins TRBV4-1 to TRBJ1-3, with a possible D match to TRBD1 (5 bases). The V end lost 2 bases, the J end lost 0 bases, and 11 bases lay between the germline ends. The CDR3 runs 16 residues. Germline-derived CDR1 and CDR2 are MGHRA and YSYEKL. The CDR3 sequence: CASSQFSDSSGNTIYF. CDR3 in DNA: TGCGCCAGCAGCCAATTTTCCGACAGCTCTGGAAACACCATATATTTT.

This chain joins TRBV7-8 and TRBJ2-1; D may be TRBD1 (6 bases). CDR1 is SGHVS and CDR2 is FQNEAQ in the germline V gene. The CDR3 is 13 residues long. The V gene lost 7 bases and the J gene lost 7 bases, with 14 bases spanning the gap. CDR3 amino acids: CASTRGHRNEQFF. The CDR3, as DNA: TGTGCCAGCACCCGGGGACACCGTAATGAGCAGTTCTTC.

The rearrangement uses TRBV7-2 and TRBJ1-5, with D maybe TRBD1 (6 bases). The germline CDR1 and CDR2 sequences are SGHTA and FQGNSA. The CDR3 consists of 12 residues. CDR3 DNA sequence: TGTGCTTCAGGGGCCCGCAATCAGCCCCAGCATTTT. Translation gives CASGARNQPQHF. The entire variable domain, with the rest obtained from reference TRBV7-2 and TRBJ1-5, is as follows: GAGVSQSPSNKVTEKGKDVELRCDPISGHTALYWYRQSLGQGLEFLIYFQGNSAPDKSGLPSDRFSAERTGGSVSTLTIQRTQQEDSAVYLCASGARNQPQHFGDGTRLSIL.

The table lists this clone with many counts. The rearrangement joins TRBV6-5 to TRBJ1-1, with 8 bases that match TRBD1. V gave up 10 bases and J gave up 1 base; unmatched junction bases: 8. Germline loops: CDR1 MNHEY, CDR2 SVGAGI. This CDR3 comprises 14 residues. The CDR3 is CAISTGEPNTEAFF. CDR3 bases: TGTGCCATTTCGACAGGGGAACCGAACACTGAAGCTTTCTTT.

The V and J genes are TRBV5-1 and TRBJ2-5; 9 bases are a match to TRBD1. Germline values: CDR1 SGHRS, CDR2 YFSETQ. Trimming cost V 10 bases and J 5 bases; bases outside gene matches: 15. The CDR3 length is 15 residues. This CDR3 reads CASGRQQGASETQYF. The CDR3, as DNA: TGCGCCTCAGGCAGACAACAGGGGGCATCGGAGACCCAGTACTTC.

The V gene is TRBV13, the J gene TRBJ2-5, with 11 nucleotides matching TRBD1. The junction had 7 bases not matched to a gene; V was cut back by 5 bases and J by 5 bases. The CDR3 extends over 15 amino acids. Looked up from germline, CDR1 is PRHDT and CDR2 is FYEKMQ (reference sequence). The CDR3 reads CASSAGQGEGETQYF. The CDR3 DNA reads as TGTGCCAGCAGCGCGGGACAGGGGGAAGGGGAGACCCAGTACTTC.